This TCR beta chain was sequenced for a study of cytomegalovirus exposure and HLA in healthy donors. The wider study: Of the donors genotyped, 398 in all, around 77% fell in the Caucasian-associated ancestry cluster. Whole-study findings and limits: In a later analysis, a missense DCLRE1C variant was linked to TCR beta V- and J-gene trimming. Later on, an analysis tied 18,000 or so TCR beta sequences to HLA alleles at 0.05 false discovery rate.

This PCR relied on a set of 60 Vbeta primers and 13 Jbeta primers. Produced via immunoSEQ multiplex PCR; TCRdb's table is partial and in-frame only. The sample contains 110,000 to 150,000 clones, approximately 80% of which appear only once. As regards this clone: Its antigen is not identified.

The sample taken for sequencing was PBMCs. The clonotype was recovered from a boy aged 2 to 10 in good health and CMV-seronegative.

CDR3 bases: TGCGCCAGCAGCCAAGCAGTAACCGGGGTACACCCCGGGGAGCTGTTTTTT. Translated: CASSQAVTGVHPGELFF. This sequence joins TRBV4-3 and TRBJ2-2; D perhaps matches TRBD2 (5 bases). Germline CDR1 is LGHNA and CDR2 is YSLEER. V shed 1 base and J shed 6 bases, with 18 bases lying between them. The CDR3 sequence is 17 residues long.